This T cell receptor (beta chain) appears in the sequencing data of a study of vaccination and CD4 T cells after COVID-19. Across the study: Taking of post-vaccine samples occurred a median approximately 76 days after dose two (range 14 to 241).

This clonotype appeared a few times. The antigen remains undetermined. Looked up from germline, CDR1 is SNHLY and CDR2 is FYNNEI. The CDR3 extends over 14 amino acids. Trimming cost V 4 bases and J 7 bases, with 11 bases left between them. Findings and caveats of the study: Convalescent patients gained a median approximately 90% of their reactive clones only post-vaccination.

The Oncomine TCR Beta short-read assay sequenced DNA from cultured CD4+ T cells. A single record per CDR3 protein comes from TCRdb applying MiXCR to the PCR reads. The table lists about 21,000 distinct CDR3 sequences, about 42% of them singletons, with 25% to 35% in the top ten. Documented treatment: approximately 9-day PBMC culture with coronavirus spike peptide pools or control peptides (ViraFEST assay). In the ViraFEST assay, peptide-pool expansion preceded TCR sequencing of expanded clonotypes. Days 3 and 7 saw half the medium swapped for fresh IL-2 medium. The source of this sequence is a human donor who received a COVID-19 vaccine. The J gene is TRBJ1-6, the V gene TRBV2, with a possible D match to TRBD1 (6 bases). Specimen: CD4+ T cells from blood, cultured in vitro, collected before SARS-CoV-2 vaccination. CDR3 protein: CASSVRQGNSPLHF. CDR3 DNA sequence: TGTGCCAGCAGTGTAAGGCAGGGGAATTCACCCCTCCACTTT. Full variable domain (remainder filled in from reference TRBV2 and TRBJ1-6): EPEVTQTPSHQVTQMGQEVILRCVPISNHLYFYWYRQILGQKVEFLVSFYNNEISEKSEIFDDQFSVERPDGSNFTLKIRSTKLEDSAMYFCASSVRQGNSPLHFGNGTRLTVT.